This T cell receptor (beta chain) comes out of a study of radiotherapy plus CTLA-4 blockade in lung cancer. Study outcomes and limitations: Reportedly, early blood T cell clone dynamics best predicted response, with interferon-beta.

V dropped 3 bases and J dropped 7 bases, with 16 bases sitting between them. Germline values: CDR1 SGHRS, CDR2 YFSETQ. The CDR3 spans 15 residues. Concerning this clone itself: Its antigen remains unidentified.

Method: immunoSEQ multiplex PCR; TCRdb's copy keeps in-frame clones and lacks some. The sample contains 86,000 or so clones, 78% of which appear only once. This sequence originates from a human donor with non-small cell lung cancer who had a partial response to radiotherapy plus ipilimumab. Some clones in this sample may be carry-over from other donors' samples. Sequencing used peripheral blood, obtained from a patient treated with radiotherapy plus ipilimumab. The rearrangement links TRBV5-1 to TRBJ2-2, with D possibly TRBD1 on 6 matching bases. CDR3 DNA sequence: TGCGCCAGCAGCTCGAGGGGGTGGAACGACGGGGAGCTGTTTTTT. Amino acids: CASSSRGWNDGELFF.